Presented here are 2 T cell receptor beta chains from one specimen sequenced in a study of blood T cell repertoires in COVID-19. The table came from immunoSEQ multiplex PCR; TCRdb's copy has only in-frame clones and leaves some out. This repertoire shows about 230,000 clones, around 80% found once; its top ten account for 4.5% to 6.5%. Material for sequencing was peripheral blood. The receptors derive from an elderly man with acute or convalescent COVID-19.

This chain links TRBV2 with TRBJ1-1; D not resolved. Deletions cut 7 bases from V and 0 bases from J, with 9 bases between. CDR1 is SNHLY and CDR2 is FYNNEI in the germline V gene. This CDR3 contains 13 residues. Here the CDR3 reads CASTWAVNTEAFF. In nucleotides, the CDR3 is TGTGCCAGCACTTGGGCAGTGAACACTGAAGCTTTCTTT.

On this clone: The junction differs from germline at one of its ends, possibly a read error. The chain joins TRBV30 to TRBJ1-1; 8 bases are shared with TRBD1. Germline V gene lookup returns CDR1 GTSNPN and CDR2 SVGIG (reference sequence). The CDR3 has 17 residues. The CDR3 reads CAWFKVQGAGDGPRPIF. The CDR3, as DNA: TGTGCCTGGTTTAAAGTCCAGGGGGCGGGGGACGGCCCCAGGCCGATTTTT.